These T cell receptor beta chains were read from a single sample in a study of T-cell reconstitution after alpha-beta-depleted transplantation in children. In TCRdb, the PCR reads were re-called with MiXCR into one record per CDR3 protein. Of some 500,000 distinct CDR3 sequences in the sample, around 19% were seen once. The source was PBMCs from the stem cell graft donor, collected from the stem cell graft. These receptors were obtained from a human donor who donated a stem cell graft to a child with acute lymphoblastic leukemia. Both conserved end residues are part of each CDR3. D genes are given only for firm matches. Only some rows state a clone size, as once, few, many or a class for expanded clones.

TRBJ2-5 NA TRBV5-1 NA TGCGCCAGCAGCTTGGGGGGTACAGGGCTCAAGACCCAGTACTTC CASSLGGTGLKTQYF
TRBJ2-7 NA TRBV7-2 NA TGTGCCAGCAGCTTAGTCACCGGGGACCAGAGCTCCTACGAGCAGTACTTC CASSLVTGDQSSYEQYF
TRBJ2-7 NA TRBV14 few TGTGCCAGTGCACAATACTCCTACGAGCAGTACTTC CASAQYSYEQYF
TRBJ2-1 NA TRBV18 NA TGTGCCAGCTCCCGCACCAGGGGTGCCCGGACCTACAATGAGCAGTTCTTC CASSRTRGARTYNEQFF
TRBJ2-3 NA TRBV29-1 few TGCAGCGTCGCCAGGACAGCAATCACAGATACGCAGTATTTT CSVARTAITDTQYF
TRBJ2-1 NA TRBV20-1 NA TGCAGTGCTATGTCGGCATCGGCCTACAATGAGCAGTTCTTC CSAMSASAYNEQFF
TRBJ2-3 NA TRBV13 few TGTGCCAGCAGCCCCCCCTGGGGGGGCAGCACAGATACGCAGTATTTT CASSPPWGGSTDTQYF
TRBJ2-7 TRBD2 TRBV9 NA TGTGCCAGCAGCGTAGGCGCGGGAGGCTCCTACGAGCAGTACTTC CASSVGAGGSYEQYF
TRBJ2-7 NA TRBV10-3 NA TGTGCCATCAGTGAGGAAGGGAAAGGCTACGAGCAGTACTTC CAISEEGKGYEQYF
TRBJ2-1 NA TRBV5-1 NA TGCGCCAGCAGCTTGGATGGCGGGAAGGGCGGGTTCTTC CASSLDGGKGGFF
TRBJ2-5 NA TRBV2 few TGTGCCAGCAGCGCCTTTTTGGCGGGGACGGTCGAGACCCAGTACTTC CASSAFLAGTVETQYF
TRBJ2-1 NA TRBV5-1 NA TGCGCCAGCAGCCAGGTATCCGGCGGTGGGGATGAGCAGTTCTTC CASSQVSGGGDEQFF
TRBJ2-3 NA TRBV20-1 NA TGCAGTGCTAGAATGCTCTTCACAGATACGCAGTATTTT CSARMLFTDTQYF
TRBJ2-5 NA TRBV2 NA TGTGCCAGCAGTGAAGCCTCGGCGACCCAGTACTTC CASSEASATQYF
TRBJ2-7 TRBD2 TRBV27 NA TGTGCCAGCAGTTCACCGAGACTAGCGGGGGCCTACGAGCAGTACTTC CASSSPRLAGAYEQYF
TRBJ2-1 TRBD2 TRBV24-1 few TGTGCCACCAGTGATGCCTCCCGGGAGGGGCAGTTCTTC CATSDASREGQFF
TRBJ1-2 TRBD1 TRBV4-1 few TGCGCCAGCAGCCAAGGACAGGGACTTATCTATGGCTACACCTTC CASSQGQGLIYGYTF
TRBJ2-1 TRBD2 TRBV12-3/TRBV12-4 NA TGTGCCAGCAGTTTTGAGGGTAGCGGGGTTGGCGGTCATCATGAGCAGTTCTTC CASSFEGSGVGGHHEQFF
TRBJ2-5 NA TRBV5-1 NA TGCGCCAGCAGCTTGTGGTCCCCGGGCCGGGAGACCCAGTACTTC CASSLWSPGRETQYF
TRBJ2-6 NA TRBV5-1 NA TGCGCCATCAAGGTCGGGGCCAACGTCCTGACTTTC CAIKVGANVLTF
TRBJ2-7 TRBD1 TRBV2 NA TGTGCCAGCAGTGAGTTGGGACAGGGCTCCTACGAGCAGTACTTC CASSELGQGSYEQYF
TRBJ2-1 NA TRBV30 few TGTGCCTGGAGAAGGTACAATGAGCAGTTCTTC CAWRRYNEQFF
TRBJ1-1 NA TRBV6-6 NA TGTGCCAGCAGTTACGGGGCAGGGGAAGCTTTCTTT CASSYGAGEAFF
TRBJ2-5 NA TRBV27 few NA CASSPFGSGRETQYF
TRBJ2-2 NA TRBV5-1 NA TGCGCCAGCAGCAGCGCTAGTTCCGGGCAGCTGTTTTTT CASSSASSGQLFF
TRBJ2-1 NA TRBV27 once TGTGCCAGCAGTTTAAGGAATGTGGGCTACAATGAGCAGTTCTTC CASSLRNVGYNEQFF
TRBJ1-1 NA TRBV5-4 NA TGTGCCAGCAGCTTGTCCGACCGCGGACAGCCCCGTCTGAACACTGAAGCTTTCTTT CASSLSDRGQPRLNTEAFF
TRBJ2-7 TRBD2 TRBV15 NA TGTGCCACCAGCACCAATCCCTCTAGCGGGAGTTTATTCTACGAGCAGTACTTC CATSTNPSSGSLFYEQYF
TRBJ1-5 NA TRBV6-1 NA TGTGCCAGCAGTGAAGACCTGAGTCCCTATCAGCCCCAGCATTTT CASSEDLSPYQPQHF
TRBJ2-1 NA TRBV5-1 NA TGCGCCAGCAGCTTAGTCGTCGGGAAAGGGTACAATGAGCAGTTCTTC CASSLVVGKGYNEQFF
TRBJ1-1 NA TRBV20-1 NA TGCAGTGCTAGATCCCCCGAAGGGGGCACTGAAGCTTTCTTT CSARSPEGGTEAFF